This entry describes one T cell receptor (beta chain). This table comes from immunoSEQ multiplex PCR, and its TCRdb copy is limited to in-frame clones, with some not included. The data contain over 50,000 clones, roughly 86% of them seen just once; the ten biggest clones take up roughly 7%. The entry originates in a study of blood T cell repertoires in COVID-19. This CDR3 has 12 amino acids. V was clipped by 6 bases and J by 11 bases, with 16 bases between them. What was sequenced was peripheral blood. The TCR was taken from a man between 60 and 70 years old with acute or convalescent COVID-19. This rearrangement joins TRBV12-3 or TRBV12-4 to TRBJ1-1; TRBD1 might be the D (6 bases). This chain's CDR3 is CASRGRQVKAFF. DNA of the CDR3: TGTGCCAGCAGGGGAAGACAGGTCAAGGCTTTCTTT.